The clone carrying this T cell receptor (beta chain) was observed a single time. Its antigen remains unknown. The data were obtained in a study of cytomegalovirus exposure and HLA in healthy donors. Study-level points and caveats: TRBV6-2, TRBV6-3 and other indistinguishable V segments were excluded. What a later analysis showed was that several of the most significant clusters appeared linked to common viral pathogens.

The PCR used 60 Vbeta and 13 Jbeta primers. This table comes from immunoSEQ multiplex PCR, and its TCRdb copy is limited to in-frame clones, with some not included. Among 200,000 to 250,000 clones, 65% to 85% were seen once, and the ten largest hold roughly 0.7%. CDR1 and CDR2 from the germline V gene are MDHEN and SYDVKM. CDR3 length: 14 residues. V shed 6 bases, J shed 7 bases, and the junction held 6 bases outside the gene matches. The sample was PBMCs. The sequence derives from a boy between 2 and 10 years old in good health and CMV-seronegative. The chain has TRBV28 and TRBJ1-2; 12 bases line up with TRBD1. This CDR3 reads CASRVGQGAGGYTF. CDR3 bases: TGTGCCAGCAGAGTGGGACAGGGGGCGGGTGGCTACACCTTC.